What follows describes a single T cell receptor beta chain. Given a much more abundant clone one base away, this may be a read error. This specimen comes from a study of cytotoxic CD8 clonotypes in ibrutinib-treated CLL. Study as a whole: There were about 10 relapsed/refractory patients and about 15 treatment-naive patients, and fewer than 18 were IGHV unmutated.

Libraries were prepared by immunoSEQ multiplex PCR; TCRdb keeps only in-frame clonotypes and omits some of them. The sample has some 200,000 clones, roughly three quarters seen once. The germline CDR1 and CDR2 sequences are MDHEN and SYDVKM. Trimming took 3 bases from V and 3 from J, leaving 6 bases between them. The CDR3 is 13 amino acids. The TCR originated in a human donor with chronic lymphocytic leukemia. The specimen was PBMCs, collected after 12 months of ibrutinib treatment. The V and J genes are TRBV28 and TRBJ1-5; D unresolved. The CDR3 sequence is CASSFSTNQPQHF. CDR3 bases: TGTGCCAGCAGTTTCAGTACCAATCAGCCCCAGCATTTT.